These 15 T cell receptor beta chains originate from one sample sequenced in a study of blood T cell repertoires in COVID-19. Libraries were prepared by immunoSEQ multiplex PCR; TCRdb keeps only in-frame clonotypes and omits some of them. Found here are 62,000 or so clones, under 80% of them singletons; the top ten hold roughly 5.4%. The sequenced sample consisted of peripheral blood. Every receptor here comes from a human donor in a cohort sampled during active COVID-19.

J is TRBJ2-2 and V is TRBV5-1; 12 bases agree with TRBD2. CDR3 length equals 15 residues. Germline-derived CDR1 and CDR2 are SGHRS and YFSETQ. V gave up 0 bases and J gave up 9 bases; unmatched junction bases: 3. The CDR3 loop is CASSLGTSGDRELFF. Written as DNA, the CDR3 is TGCGCCAGCAGCTTGGGGACTAGCGGGGATCGGGAGCTGTTTTTT.

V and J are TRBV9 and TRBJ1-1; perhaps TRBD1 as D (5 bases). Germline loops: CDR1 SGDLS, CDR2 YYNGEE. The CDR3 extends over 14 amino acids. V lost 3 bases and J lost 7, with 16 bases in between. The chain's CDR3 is CASSAQGRGFEAFF. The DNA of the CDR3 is TGTGCCAGCAGCGCCCAAGGTCGGGGGTTTGAAGCTTTCTTT.

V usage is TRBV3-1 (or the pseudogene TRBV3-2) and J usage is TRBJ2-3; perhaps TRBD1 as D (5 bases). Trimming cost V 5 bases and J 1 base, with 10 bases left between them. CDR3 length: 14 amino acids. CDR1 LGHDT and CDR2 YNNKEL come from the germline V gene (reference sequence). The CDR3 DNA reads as TGTGCCAGCAGCGCCAGGGTCGGCACAGATACGCAGTATTTT. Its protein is CASSARVGTDTQYF.

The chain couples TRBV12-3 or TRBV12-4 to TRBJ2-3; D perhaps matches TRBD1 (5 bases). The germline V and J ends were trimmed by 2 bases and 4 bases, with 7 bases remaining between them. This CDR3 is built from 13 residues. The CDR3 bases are TGTGCCAGCAGTTTACTCAGGGCAGATACGCAGTATTTT. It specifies CASSLLRADTQYF.

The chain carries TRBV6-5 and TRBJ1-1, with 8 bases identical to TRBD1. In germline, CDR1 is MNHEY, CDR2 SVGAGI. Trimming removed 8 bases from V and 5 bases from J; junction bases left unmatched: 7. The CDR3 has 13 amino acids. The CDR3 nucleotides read TGTGCCAGCCCAAGACAGGGGACGACTGAAGCTTTCTTT. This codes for CASPRQGTTEAFF.

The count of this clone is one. CDR3 nucleotide sequence: TGTGCCAGCAGTCGGGACAGTAACACAGATACGCAGTATTTT. This codes for CASSRDSNTDTQYF. The chain joins TRBV9 to TRBJ2-3; 7 bases match TRBD1. The CDR3 is made up of 14 amino acids. Trimming cost V 5 bases and J 2 bases; bases outside gene matches: 5. In germline, CDR1 is SGDLS, CDR2 YYNGEE.

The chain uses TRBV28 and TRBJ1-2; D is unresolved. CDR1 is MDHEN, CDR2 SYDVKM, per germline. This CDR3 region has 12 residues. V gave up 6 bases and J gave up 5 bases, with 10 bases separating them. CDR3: CASRELGYGYTF. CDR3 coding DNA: TGTGCCAGCAGAGAACTAGGGTATGGCTACACCTTC.

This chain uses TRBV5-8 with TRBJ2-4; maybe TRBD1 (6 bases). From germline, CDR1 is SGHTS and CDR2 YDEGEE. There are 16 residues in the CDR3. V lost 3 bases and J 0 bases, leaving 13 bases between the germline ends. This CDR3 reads CASSWGTFLAKNIQYF. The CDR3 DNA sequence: TGTGCCAGCAGCTGGGGGACATTTCTAGCCAAAAACATTCAGTACTTC.

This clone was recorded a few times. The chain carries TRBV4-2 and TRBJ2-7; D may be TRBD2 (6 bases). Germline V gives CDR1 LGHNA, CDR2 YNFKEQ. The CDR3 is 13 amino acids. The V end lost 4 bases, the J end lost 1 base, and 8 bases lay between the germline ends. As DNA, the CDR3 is TGTGCCAGCAGCCCCGGGGGATCCTACGAGCAGTACTTC. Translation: CASSPGGSYEQYF.

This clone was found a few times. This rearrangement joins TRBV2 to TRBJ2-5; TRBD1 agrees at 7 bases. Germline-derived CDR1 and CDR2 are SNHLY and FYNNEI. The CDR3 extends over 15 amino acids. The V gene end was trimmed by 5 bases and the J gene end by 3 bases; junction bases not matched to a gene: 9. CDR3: CASSPPRDREETQYF. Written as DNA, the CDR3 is TGTGCCAGCAGTCCACCCAGGGACAGAGAAGAGACCCAGTACTTC.

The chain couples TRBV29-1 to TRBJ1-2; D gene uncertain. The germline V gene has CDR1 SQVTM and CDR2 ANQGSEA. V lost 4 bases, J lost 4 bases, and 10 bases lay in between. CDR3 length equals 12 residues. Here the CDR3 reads CSVAWRAYGYTF. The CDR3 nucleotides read TGCAGCGTTGCTTGGCGGGCCTATGGCTACACCTTC.

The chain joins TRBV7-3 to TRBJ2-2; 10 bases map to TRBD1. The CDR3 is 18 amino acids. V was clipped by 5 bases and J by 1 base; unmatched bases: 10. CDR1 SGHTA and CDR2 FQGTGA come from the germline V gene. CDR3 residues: CASSLPDRGVENTGELFF. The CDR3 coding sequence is TGTGCCAGCAGCCTACCGGACAGGGGGGTGGAGAACACCGGGGAGCTGTTTTTT. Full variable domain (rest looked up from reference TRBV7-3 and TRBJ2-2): GAGVSQTPSNKVTEKGKYVELRCDPISGHTALYWYRQSLGQGPEFLIYFQGTGAADDSGLPNDRFFAVRPEGSVSTLKIQRTERGDSAVYLCASSLPDRGVENTGELFFGEGSRLTVL.

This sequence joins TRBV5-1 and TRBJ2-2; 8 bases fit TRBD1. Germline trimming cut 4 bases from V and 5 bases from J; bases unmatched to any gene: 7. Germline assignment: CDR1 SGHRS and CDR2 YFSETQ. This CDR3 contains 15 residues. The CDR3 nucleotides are TGCGCCAGCAGCCTGGACAGGGTTTCGACCGGGGAGCTGTTTTTT. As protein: CASSLDRVSTGELFF.

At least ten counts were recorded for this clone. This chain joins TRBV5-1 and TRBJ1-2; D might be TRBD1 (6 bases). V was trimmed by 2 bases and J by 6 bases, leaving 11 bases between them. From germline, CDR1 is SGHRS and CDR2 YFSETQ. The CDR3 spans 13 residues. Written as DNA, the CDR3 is TGCGCCAGCAGCTTTAACAGGGCGGATGGCTACACCTTC. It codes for CASSFNRADGYTF. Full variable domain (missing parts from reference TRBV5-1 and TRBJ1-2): KAGVTQTPRYLIKTRGQQVTLSCSPISGHRSVSWYQQTPGQGLQFLFEYFSETQRNKGNFPGRFSGRQFSNSRSEMNVSTLELGDSALYLCASSFNRADGYTFGSGTRLTVV.

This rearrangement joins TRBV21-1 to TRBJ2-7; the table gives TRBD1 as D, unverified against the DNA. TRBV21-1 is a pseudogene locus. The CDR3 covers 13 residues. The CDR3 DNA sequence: TGTGCCAGCAGCGTGGGGCAGGGGCGCGAGCAGTACTTC. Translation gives CASSVGQGREQYF.